The rows below give T cell receptor beta chains drawn from one sample of a study of T cell changes during pregnancy in multiple sclerosis. The method was immunoSEQ multiplex PCR; TCRdb's version includes in-frame clones alone and lacks a portion of them. This sample has around 37,000 clones, with 90% to 95% found just once. The source was CD8+ T cells from peripheral blood mononuclear cells, collected in the second trimester of pregnancy. The receptors shown here come from a female donor with multiple sclerosis, enrolled in a pregnancy study. Each CDR3 is given with its conserved first and last residue. Fields, in order: V gene, J gene, D gene, clone size, CDR3 protein, CDR3 DNA. D genes are given only for firm matches. The listing skips clone size in some rows; elsewhere it reads once, few, many or a size class.

TRBV15	TRBJ2-2	NA	NA	CATSRAQGNTGELFF	TGTGCCACCAGCAGAGCACAGGGGAACACCGGGGAGCTGTTTTTT
TRBV6-5	TRBJ2-3	TRBD1	NA	CVSSPSGQGGDTQYF	TGTGTCAGCAGCCCCTCAGGACAGGGCGGAGATACGCAGTATTTT
TRBV5-6	TRBJ2-5	NA	NA	CASSLGRAGQETQYF	TGTGCCAGCAGCTTGGGGAGGGCGGGCCAAGAGACCCAGTACTTC
TRBV7-9	TRBJ1-2	TRBD1	NA	CASSPPNRGTNYGYTF	TGTGCCAGCAGCCCCCCAAACAGGGGAACTAACTATGGCTACACCTTC
TRBV7-2	TRBJ1-1	NA	NA	CASSPNVRNTEAFF	TGTGCCAGCAGTCCAAACGTCAGAAACACTGAAGCTTTCTTT
TRBV2	TRBJ2-7	NA	NA	CASSESGYEQYF	TGTGCCAGCAGTGAGTCAGGGTACGAGCAGTACTTC
TRBV19	TRBJ1-1	NA	NA	CASSIVTSNPEAFF	TGTGCCAGTAGTATAGTAACCAGTAACCCTGAAGCTTTCTTT
TRBV18	TRBJ2-1	NA	NA	CASSPPADEQFF	TGTGCCAGCTCACCACCGGCGGATGAGCAGTTCTTC
TRBV28	TRBJ2-7	NA	NA	CASAPPRYEQYF	TGTGCCAGCGCCCCTCCTCGGTACGAGCAGTACTTC
TRBV5-1	TRBJ1-1	NA	NA	CASSFGRGNTEAFF	TGCGCCAGCAGCTTCGGCAGGGGGAACACTGAAGCTTTCTTT
TRBV30	TRBJ1-1	TRBD1	NA	CAWSKSTGMNTEAFF	TGTGCCTGGAGTAAGTCGACAGGGATGAACACTGAAGCTTTCTTT
TRBV7-3	TRBJ2-7	TRBD2	NA	CASSFASGGNEQYF	TGTGCCAGCAGCTTTGCTAGCGGGGGCAACGAGCAGTACTTC
TRBV4-1	TRBJ2-2	NA	NA	CASSQGGHQGSNTGELFF	TGCGCCAGCAGCCAAGGGGGGCATCAGGGCTCGAACACCGGGGAGCTGTTTTTT
TRBV2	TRBJ2-5	TRBD2	NA	CAYTQRGGETQYF	TGTGCCTATACCCAGCGGGGGGGAGAGACCCAGTACTTC
TRBV7-6	TRBJ1-2	NA	NA	CASSARGTDYGYTF	TGTGCCAGCAGCGCCCGGGGGACCGACTATGGCTACACCTTC
TRBV5-6	TRBJ1-1	TRBD1	NA	CASSFRQGRVLLTEAFF	TGTGCCAGCAGCTTTCGACAGGGGCGGGTGTTACTTACTGAAGCTTTCTTT
TRBV18	TRBJ2-3	TRBD1	NA	CASSDRGGTHDTQYF	TGTGCCAGCTCAGACAGGGGCGGCACACACGATACGCAGTATTTT
TRBV4-1	TRBJ1-1	NA	NA	CASSQVREEAFF	TGCGCCAGCAGCCAAGTGCGGGAGGAAGCTTTCTTT
TRBV4-2	TRBJ2-2	NA	NA	CASTASVETGELFF	TGTGCCAGCACGGCTAGCGTGGAGACCGGGGAGCTGTTTTTT
TRBV6-5	TRBJ1-5	NA	NA	CASSRQVNQPQHF	TGTGCCAGCAGCCGACAGGTCAATCAGCCCCAGCATTTT
TRBV2	TRBJ1-1	NA	NA	CATLPGMGTEAFF	TGTGCCACCCTCCCAGGGATGGGCACTGAAGCTTTCTTT
TRBV6-6	TRBJ2-3	TRBD2	NA	CASSYSRGVTDTQYF	TGTGCCAGCAGTTACTCGCGGGGGGTCACAGATACGCAGTATTTT
TRBV30	TRBJ2-1	TRBD2	NA	CAWSGGRPVNEQFF	TGTGCCTGGAGTGGCGGGAGGCCTGTCAATGAGCAGTTCTTC
TRBV30	TRBJ1-3	NA	NA	CAWSVTIPGNTIYF	TGTGCCTGGAGTGTAACAATTCCTGGAAACACCATATATTTT
TRBV9	TRBJ2-2	TRBD1	once	CASTPGTANTGELFF	TGTGCCAGCACCCCCGGGACAGCGAACACCGGGGAGCTGTTTTTT
TRBV7-9	TRBJ1-1	NA	NA	CASSLELNTEAFF	TGTGCCAGCAGCTTAGAGCTGAACACTGAAGCTTTCTTT
TRBV4-3	TRBJ1-2	TRBD1	once	CASSQEGLQGAYGYTF	TGCGCCAGCAGCCAGGAAGGCTTACAGGGGGCCTATGGCTACACCTTC
TRBV27	TRBJ2-7	TRBD2	NA	CATRERGSYEQYF	TGTGCCACCCGGGAGCGGGGTTCCTACGAGCAGTACTTC
TRBV4-3	TRBJ2-1	NA	NA	CASSQEVFRGGPDNEQFF	TGCGCCAGCAGCCAAGAGGTCTTTAGGGGAGGACCCGACAATGAGCAGTTCTTC
TRBV9	TRBJ2-1	TRBD2	NA	CASSVQRLAGNNEQFF	TGTGCCAGCAGCGTACAAAGACTAGCGGGAAACAATGAGCAGTTCTTC
TRBV5-4	TRBJ2-7	NA	NA	CASSRDWDSHEQYF	TGTGCCAGCAGCCGGGACTGGGATTCCCACGAGCAGTACTTC
TRBV29-1	TRBJ1-2	TRBD1	NA	CSVETGQEYYGYTF	TGCAGCGTTGAAACGGGACAGGAGTACTATGGCTACACCTTC
TRBV25-1	TRBJ2-5	TRBD2	NA	CASSESGGGAYETQYF	TGTGCCAGCAGTGAATCGGGCGGGGGGGCTTATGAGACCCAGTACTTC
TRBV7-3	TRBJ2-3	TRBD2	NA	CASSLGTSGGDTQYF	TGTGCCAGCAGCCTGGGGACTAGCGGGGGGGATACGCAGTATTTT
TRBV27	TRBJ1-6	TRBD1	few	CASRLGQGPSPLHF	TGTGCCAGCAGACTCGGACAGGGACCCTCACCCCTCCACTTT
TRBV13	TRBJ1-4	NA	NA	CASSRGGQPTNEKLFF	TGTGCCAGCTCTAGGGGGGGACAACCCACTAATGAAAAACTGTTTTTT
TRBV5-1	TRBJ1-1	TRBD1	NA	CASSLGGLTEAFF	TGCGCCAGCAGCTTAGGGGGCCTCACTGAAGCTTTCTTT
TRBV4-3	TRBJ2-1	NA	NA	CASSHRRDEQFF	TGCGCCAGCAGCCACCGCCGCGATGAGCAGTTCTTC
TRBV13	TRBJ2-5	NA	NA	CASSWGQGETQYF	TGTGCCAGCAGCTGGGGACAAGGAGAGACCCAGTACTTC
TRBV30	TRBJ1-3	TRBD1	NA	CAWSVGAGGSNTIYF	TGTGCCTGGAGTGTAGGGGCAGGGGGTTCGAACACCATATATTTT
TRBV29-1	TRBJ2-5	TRBD1	NA	CSVTGQDGETQYF	TGCAGCGTTACCGGACAGGACGGGGAGACCCAGTACTTC
TRBV6-1	TRBJ2-7	TRBD1	NA	CASSESLWTGSYEQYF	TGTGCCAGCAGTGAATCATTGTGGACAGGCTCCTACGAGCAGTACTTC